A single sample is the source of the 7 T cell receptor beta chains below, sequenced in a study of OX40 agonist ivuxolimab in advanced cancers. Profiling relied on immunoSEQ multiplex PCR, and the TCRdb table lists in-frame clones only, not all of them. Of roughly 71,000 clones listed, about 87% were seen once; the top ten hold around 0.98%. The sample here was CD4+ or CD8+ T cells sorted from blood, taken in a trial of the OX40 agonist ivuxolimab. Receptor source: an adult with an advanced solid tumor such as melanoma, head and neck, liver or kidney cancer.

CDR3 DNA sequence: TGTGCCAGCAGACGGACAGCAATGAACACTGAAGCTTTCTTT. Protein product: CASRRTAMNTEAFF. The V call is TRBV28, the J call TRBJ1-1; D possibly corresponds to TRBD1 (6 bases). The germline gives CDR1 MDHEN, CDR2 SYDVKM. The CDR3 runs 14 residues. V lost 6 bases and J 0 bases, leaving 11 bases between the germline ends.

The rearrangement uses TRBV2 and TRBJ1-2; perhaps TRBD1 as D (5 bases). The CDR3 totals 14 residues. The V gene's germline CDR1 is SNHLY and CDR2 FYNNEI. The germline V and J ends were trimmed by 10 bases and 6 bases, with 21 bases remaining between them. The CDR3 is CATPGRMPVDGYTF. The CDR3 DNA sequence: TGTGCCACCCCGGGGCGGATGCCGGTGGATGGCTACACCTTC.

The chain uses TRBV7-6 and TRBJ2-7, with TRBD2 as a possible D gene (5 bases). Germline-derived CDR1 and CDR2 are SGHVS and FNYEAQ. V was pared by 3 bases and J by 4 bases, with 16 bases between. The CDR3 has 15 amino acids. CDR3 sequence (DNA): TGTGCCAGCAGCTTGAGGGTCGACGGATTATACGAGCAGTACTTC. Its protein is CASSLRVDGLYEQYF.

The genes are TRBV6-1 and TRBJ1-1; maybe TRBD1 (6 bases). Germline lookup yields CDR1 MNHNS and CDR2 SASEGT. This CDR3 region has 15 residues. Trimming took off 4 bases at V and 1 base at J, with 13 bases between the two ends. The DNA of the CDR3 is TGTGCCAGCAGTGCTGTGGGACAAGGGAACACTGAAGCTTTCTTT. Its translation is CASSAVGQGNTEAFF.

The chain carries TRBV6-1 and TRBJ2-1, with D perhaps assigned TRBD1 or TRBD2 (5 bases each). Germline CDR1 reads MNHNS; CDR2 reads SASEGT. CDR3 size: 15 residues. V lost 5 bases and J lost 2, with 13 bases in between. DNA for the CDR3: TGTGCCAGCAGTATCGGAGTGGGGGCCTACAATGAGCAGTTCTTC. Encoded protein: CASSIGVGAYNEQFF.

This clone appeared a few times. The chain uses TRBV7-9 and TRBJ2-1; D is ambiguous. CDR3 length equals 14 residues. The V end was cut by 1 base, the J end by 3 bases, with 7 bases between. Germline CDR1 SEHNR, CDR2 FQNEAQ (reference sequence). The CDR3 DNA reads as TGTGCCAGCAGCTTAGTGGGCGACTACAATGAGCAGTTCTTC. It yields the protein CASSLVGDYNEQFF.

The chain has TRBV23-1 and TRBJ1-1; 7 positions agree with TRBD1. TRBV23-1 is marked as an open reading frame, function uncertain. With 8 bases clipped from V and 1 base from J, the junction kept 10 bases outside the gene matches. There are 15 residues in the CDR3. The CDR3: CASDASGTENTEAFF. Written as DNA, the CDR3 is TGCGCCAGCGATGCGTCCGGGACAGAGAACACTGAAGCTTTCTTT.